This T cell receptor (beta chain) comes out of a study of shared clonotypes between healthy human individuals (TCRdb year 2020). A note on the overall study: The cohort comprised two women and three men aged 18 to 49 years. Per donor, three plates each were used for CD4 naive and CD4 memory, two for CD8 naive, and one for CD8 memory. Blood TCR repertoires of about five healthy adults were deeply sequenced to estimate repertoire size and the extent of clonotype sharing between individuals. To increase sequencing depth and limit assay-specific biases, TCR repertoire library preparation and sequencing were carried out by different laboratories using diverse techniques. Between about 0.8 and 8.9 billion PBMCs per donor were obtained by leukapheresis. The paper as a whole reports these results and caveats: Higher generation probabilities were observed for clonotypes shared by all four sorted-subset donors than for non-shared clonotypes. About 5% of naive CD4, roughly 3.6% of naive CD8, around 2.3% of memory CD4, and about 0.4% of memory CD8 clonotypes were shared across a few donors. The genetic and exposure-history diversity represented was limited by the small number of donors. Even with the large sequencing depth, rarefaction of the sorted-subset datasets indicated that sequencing was incomplete. Naive subsets generally had larger estimated clonotype richness than memory subsets did. Only blood was sampled, and tissue TCR repertoires likely differ from those in blood. Based on pairwise subsampling, the degree of clonotype sharing among donors was expected to be affected by sequencing depth.

This clone came up once. Its antigen remains undetermined. Per-base quality was not reported, and no clone a single base away is much larger than it. This CDR3 is also generated by other DNA sequences in the sample. Using the deep immunoSEQ assay, multiplex PCR amplified TCR CDR3 regions from genomic DNA. For each cell subset, the extracted genomic DNA was distributed evenly across all wells of several immunoSEQ 96-well plates, and each plate served as one replicate. Each replicate PCR for sorted subsets received roughly 0.2 ug genomic DNA, equal to roughly 30,000 T cell genomes. The purified libraries were quantified using a Qubit 3.0 fluorometer, sized with a Bioanalyzer 2100, and then quantified again using the KAPA Library Quantification kit. A separate single-read 150-cycle Illumina NextSeq 550 flow cell was used to sequence each immunoSEQ 96-well plate. In the authors' own workflow: Because the immunoSEQ output included only junctional sequences and no quality scores, the filtering could not be the same as the filtering used for full-length reads. Sequences were annotated with PyIR, a Python wrapper for IgBLAST v1.9, using IMGT germline references to assign V/J genes and CDR3. Reads were removed for weak V/J assignments (E-value above 1e-6), missing CDR3, stop codons, out-of-frame junctions, or ambiguous translated residues. V3J clonotypes were defined as sequences sharing an identical inferred V gene, J gene, and CDR3 amino acid sequence. Percentage overlap between repertoires was computed as shared unique clonotypes divided by the size of the smaller repertoire. Repertoire richness was assessed with RTK rarefaction, the Chao1 estimator, and Recon v2.1 estimates of unobserved clonotypes. OLGA was used to compute generation probabilities for all TCRbeta clonotypes that the gDNA method yielded from a handful of donors. TCRdb's version of the immuneACCESS table is confined to in-frame rearrangements and falls short of the full clone set. An unresolved V gene accounts for under half of the shortfall where checked; the remainder is of unknown origin. V, J and clone size reflect that table, while D and trimming were determined from the DNA. A total of a few million clones appear in this sample, approximately 92% of them only once. The top ten clones comprise around 0.15% of the sample.

Donors were healthy HIV-negative adults with no recently reported acute infections or vaccinations. Every donor was a Caucasian adult residing in Nashville, Tennessee, USA. CD4+ T cells were enriched by magnetic negative selection, after which naive cells were positively selected on CD45RA and the negative fraction was taken as the memory subset. Blood was obtained by leukapheresis, after which PBMCs were separated by Ficoll-Histopaque density gradient centrifugation and cryopreserved in liquid nitrogen vapor phase. Purity and quantity of every magnetically sorted T cell population were checked by analytical flow cytometry. Genomic DNA was isolated from each sorted fraction and quantified by UV absorbance on a Nanodrop 2000c. The CDR3 measures 15 amino acids from cysteine to phenylalanine. Of the read, only the CDR3 DNA is kept; its 45 bases are in frame from base 1. From a lookup of the germline V gene, CDR1 and CDR2 are SGHTA and FQGNSA. Trimmed from V: 2 bases; trimmed from J: 5 bases; junction bases lacking a gene match: 4.

The TCR comes from a man between 18 and 29 years old in good health. Here the chain combines TRBV7-2 and TRBJ2-5; 11 bases in between match TRBD2. The sequenced sample was naive CD4+ T cells sorted from blood. Read against the paper, the sample's cell subset or site label means: CD45RA+ positively selected. The CDR3 loop reads CASSLTSGSRETQYF. At the DNA level, the sequence is TGTGCCAGCAGCTTAACTAGCGGGAGCAGGGAGACCCAGTACTTC.